The 32 T cell receptor beta chains listed next were all sequenced from one sample in a study of T cell responses to AZD1222 COVID-19 vaccine. Sequenced by immunoSEQ multiplex PCR; TCRdb stores in-frame clones only, minus some. The table lists over 100,000 clones, roughly nine tenths of them singletons. The input for sequencing was peripheral blood, taken on day 0 of AZD1222 vaccination. These receptors originate from an adult in good health.

This chain links TRBV6-5 with TRBJ1-2; D ambiguous. From germline, CDR1 is MNHEY and CDR2 SVGAGI. The length of the CDR3 is 15 residues. V gave up 0 bases and J gave up 4 bases, with 12 bases separating them. CDR3 region: CASSYSSQPPYGYTF. CDR3 DNA sequence: TGTGCCAGCAGTTACTCCAGTCAACCTCCCTATGGCTACACCTTC.

This clone was counted between two and nine times. This CDR3 is CASSYGGGAETQYF. DNA of the CDR3: TGTGCCAGCAGTTACGGCGGGGGGGCCGAGACCCAGTACTTC. This chain connects TRBV6-5 to TRBJ2-5; TRBD2 matches 9 bases. This CDR3 is built from 14 residues. V gave up 2 bases and J gave up 5 bases; unmatched junction bases: 3. Germline CDR1 is MNHEY and CDR2 is SVGAGI.

The rearrangement links TRBV27 to TRBJ1-2; 7 bases line up with TRBD1. Per germline, CDR1 MNHEY and CDR2 SMNVEV (reference sequence). The J segment lost 5 bases and the V segment lost 3 bases, leaving 6 bases of the junction unmatched. The CDR3 runs to 14 residues. Written as DNA, the CDR3 is TGTGCCAGCAGTTTGGAAAGGGGGCTATATGGCTACACCTTC. It translates to CASSLERGLYGYTF.

The genes are TRBV7-3 and TRBJ1-1; the D is unclear. V lost 1 base, J lost 8 bases, and 11 bases lay in between. This CDR3 is 13 amino acids long. The germline CDR1 and CDR2 sequences are SGHTA and FQGTGA. CDR3 nucleotides: TGTGCCAGCAGCTTAAGTCTGGGCGGGGAAGCTTTCTTT. Its protein product is CASSLSLGGEAFF.

The chain joins TRBV2 to TRBJ1-5; a possible D gene is TRBD1 (5 bases). Per the germline V gene, CDR1 is SNHLY and CDR2 is FYNNEI. This CDR3 region has 15 residues. Deletions cut 2 bases from V and 11 bases from J, with 19 bases between. The CDR3 coding sequence is TGTGCCAGCAGTGAACAAAGGACTGGGGGTAAGGCCCAGCATTTT. It is translated as CASSEQRTGGKAQHF.

The genes are TRBV4-3 and TRBJ1-2; 12 nucleotides line up with TRBD1. The CDR3 loop spans 16 amino acids. CDR1 and CDR2 (germline): LGHNA, YSLEER. V shed 4 bases and J 8 bases; nucleotides not matched to a gene: 11. The chain's CDR3 is CASSPNTGQGAGGYTF. In DNA, the CDR3 is TGCGCCAGCAGCCCGAATACGGGACAGGGGGCGGGAGGCTACACCTTC.

Of note for this clone: Other DNA sequences from this sample encode an identical CDR3 as well. The V gene is TRBV5-1, the J gene TRBJ2-3; D unresolved. Trimming pared 4 bases from V and 2 bases from J, leaving 11 bases between. CDR1 and CDR2 (germline): SGHRS, YFSETQ. The CDR3 loop spans 14 amino acids. CDR3 nucleotides: TGCGCCAGCAGCCTCGGTGGGGTCACAGATACGCAGTATTTT. Its protein product is CASSLGGVTDTQYF.

J is TRBJ2-3 and V is TRBV14; maybe TRBD2 (5 bases). The CDR3 sequence is 13 residues long. Germline V gives CDR1 SGHDN, CDR2 FVKESK. V lost 3 bases and J 8 bases, leaving 12 bases between the germline ends. This chain's CDR3 is CASSQADFGTQYF. In DNA form, the CDR3 reads TGTGCCAGCAGCCAGGCGGACTTTGGTACGCAGTATTTT.

The rearrangement links TRBV29-1 to TRBJ1-1, with 7 bases aligning to TRBD1. The V segment lost 7 bases and the J segment 6 bases; nucleotides outside the gene matches: 5. This CDR3 has 11 amino acids. Germline V gives CDR1 SQVTM, CDR2 ANQGSEA. The CDR3 loop reads CSAQTGPEAFF. The DNA for the CDR3 is TGCAGCGCGCAGACAGGGCCTGAAGCTTTCTTT.

The CDR3 protein is CASSQGLAGDSNQPQHF. The CDR3 DNA reads as TGTGCCAGCAGCCAAGGCCTTGCAGGGGATAGCAATCAGCCCCAGCATTTT. The chain is built from TRBV3-1 (or the pseudogene TRBV3-2) and TRBJ1-5; D is perhaps TRBD1 (6 bases). The germline V gene encodes CDR1 LGHDT and CDR2 YNNKEL (reference sequence). Trimming stripped 1 base from V and 0 bases from J, with 13 bases between. This CDR3 is built from 17 residues.

This chain links TRBV11-1 with TRBJ1-4; D might be TRBD1 (5 bases). There are 13 residues in the CDR3. V was cut by 6 bases and J by 4 bases, with 9 bases left in between. Germline V gene lookup returns CDR1 SGHAT and CDR2 FQDESV (reference sequence). This CDR3 is CASRRGGNEKLFF. CDR3 DNA: TGTGCCAGCAGAAGGGGAGGTAATGAAAAACTGTTTTTT.

The J gene is TRBJ2-5, the V gene TRBV29-1; 11 bases map to TRBD1. Germline V gives CDR1 SQVTM, CDR2 ANQGSEA. Trimming removed 4 bases from V and 1 base from J; junction bases left unmatched: 5. This CDR3 contains 15 residues. The CDR3 spells CSVARDRGGQETQYF. CDR3 bases: TGCAGCGTTGCCCGGGACAGGGGGGGCCAAGAGACCCAGTACTTC.

The chain uses TRBV4-1 and TRBJ1-2; maybe TRBD1 (5 bases). Looked up from germline, CDR1 is MGHRA and CDR2 is YSYEKL. Trimming left V 0 bases short and J 2 bases short, with 13 bases between. The CDR3 sequence is 16 residues long. This chain's CDR3 is CASSQDAATVNYGYTF. CDR3 coding DNA: TGCGCCAGCAGCCAAGATGCCGCGACAGTGAACTATGGCTACACCTTC.

This clone was picked up a small number of times. This chain uses TRBV6-5 with TRBJ1-3; D may be TRBD1 (6 bases). V gave up 4 bases and J gave up 5 bases, with 15 bases separating them. This CDR3 is built from 15 residues. The germline gives CDR1 MNHEY, CDR2 SVGAGI. CDR3 nucleotides: TGTGCCAGCAGTTCAGGAGGACAGCCTCGAAACACCATATATTTT. This codes for CASSSGGQPRNTIYF.

V usage is TRBV30 and J usage is TRBJ1-5; D is uncertain. V was trimmed by 1 base and J by 3 bases, leaving 7 bases between them. The CDR3 extends over 13 amino acids. Germline V gives CDR1 GTSNPN, CDR2 SVGIG (reference sequence). The CDR3 sequence: CAWSGGTNQPQHF. CDR3 nucleotides: TGTGCCTGGAGTGGTGGCACCAATCAGCCCCAGCATTTT.

The chain joins TRBV30 to TRBJ2-2; D uncertain. This CDR3 is 12 amino acids long. The V and J ends lost 2 bases and 3 bases respectively, with 4 bases between them. Per the germline V gene, CDR1 is GTSNPN and CDR2 is SVGIG (reference sequence). The CDR3 DNA sequence: TGTGCCTGGAGTAGTTACACCGGGGAGCTGTTTTTT. This gives the protein CAWSSYTGELFF.

The V call is TRBV4-3, the J call TRBJ1-2, with TRBD1 identical over 8 bases. The V and J ends lost 1 base and 4 bases, in that order; junction bases with no gene match: 2. The CDR3 loop spans 14 amino acids. Per germline, CDR1 LGHNA and CDR2 YSLEER. The CDR3 region is CASSQGTGSYGYTF. For the CDR3, the DNA is TGCGCCAGCAGCCAAGGGACAGGGAGCTATGGCTACACCTTC.

The chain links TRBV12-3 or TRBV12-4 to TRBJ1-2; D is unresolved. Trimming took 2 bases from V and 7 from J, leaving 11 bases between them. This CDR3 has 13 amino acids. CDR3 region: CASSLRFSGGYTF. CDR3 nucleotide sequence: TGTGCCAGCAGTTTACGATTCAGTGGTGGCTACACCTTC.

V gene TRBV19 combines with J gene TRBJ2-7; 10 bases fit TRBD1. Germline trimming cut 4 bases from V and 3 bases from J; bases unmatched to any gene: 3. This CDR3 has 14 amino acids. Germline CDR1 LNHDA, CDR2 SQIVND (reference sequence). As DNA, the CDR3 is TGTGCCAGTAGTACCGACAGGGGGCACTACGAGCAGTACTTC. Translating it yields CASSTDRGHYEQYF.

This clone was seen at least ten times. This sequence joins TRBV2 and TRBJ2-5; 12 bases align to TRBD2. CDR1 is SNHLY and CDR2 is FYNNEI in the germline V gene. This CDR3 spans 17 amino acids. J was trimmed by 5 bases and V by 4 bases; bases with no gene match: 11. The CDR3 sequence is CASSVGLAGGWYETQYF. The CDR3 DNA reads as TGTGCCAGCAGTGTCGGGCTAGCGGGGGGGTGGTATGAGACCCAGTACTTC.

V and J are TRBV6-5 and TRBJ2-2, with 9 positions matching TRBD1. Trimming cost V 2 bases and J 5 bases; bases outside gene matches: 3. Germline V lookup: CDR1 MNHEY, CDR2 SVGAGI. CDR3 length equals 15 residues. The CDR3 DNA sequence: TGTGCCAGCAGTTACGGACAGGGGTGGACCGGGGAGCTGTTTTTT. Translating it yields CASSYGQGWTGELFF.

The gene calls are TRBV11-3 and TRBJ2-2, with TRBD2 matching 8 bases. The V gene's germline CDR1 is SGHNT and CDR2 YENEEA. The J segment lost 5 bases and the V segment lost 5 bases, leaving 4 bases of the junction unmatched. The CDR3 totals 14 residues. CDR3 nucleotide sequence: TGTGCCAGCAGCACAGAGCGGGAGACCGGGGAGCTGTTTTTT. Translation: CASSTERETGELFF.

The chain has TRBV5-4 and TRBJ1-2; TRBD1 aligns across 10 bases. The CDR3 runs to 16 residues. The junction had 6 bases not matched to a gene; V was cut back by 2 bases and J by 2 bases. Germline CDR1 reads SGHNT; CDR2 reads YYREEE (reference sequence). CDR3 sequence: CASSFPPGQGNYGYTF. The CDR3 DNA reads TGTGCCAGCAGCTTCCCCCCGGGACAGGGGAACTATGGCTACACCTTC.

The chain uses TRBV18 and TRBJ1-2; D is unclear. CDR3 length equals 15 residues. V was pared by 2 bases and J by 7 bases, with 17 bases between. The V gene's germline CDR1 is KGHSH and CDR2 LQKENI. DNA of the CDR3: TGTGCCAGCTCACCAAGCGAGGACTCCCTAGGTGGCTACACCTTC. Translation gives CASSPSEDSLGGYTF.

The rearrangement joins TRBV11-3 to TRBJ2-3; 10 bases agree with TRBD2. After removal of 4 bases from V and 8 bases from J, the junction contained 9 bases not matched to a gene. The length of the CDR3 is 15 residues. Germline V CDR1 and CDR2: SGHNT, YENEEA. CDR3 loop: CASSSGLAGDLTQYF. The CDR3 coding sequence is TGTGCCAGCAGCTCAGGCCTAGCGGGGGACCTTACGCAGTATTTT. Full variable domain (rest looked up from reference TRBV11-3 and TRBJ2-3): EAGVVQSPRYKIIEKKQPVAFWCNPISGHNTLYWYLQNLGQGPELLIRYENEEAVDDSQLPKDRFSAERLKGVDSTLKIQPAELGDSAVYLCASSSGLAGDLTQYFGPGTRLTVL.

The chain joins TRBV19 to TRBJ2-1; D is perhaps TRBD2 (7 bases). V lost 4 bases and J 1 base, leaving 23 bases between the germline ends. The CDR3 has 19 amino acids. Germline V gives CDR1 LNHDA, CDR2 SQIVND (reference sequence). The CDR3 sequence is CASSNGGASGWTSYNEQFF. Written as DNA, the CDR3 is TGTGCCAGTAGTAATGGGGGGGCTAGCGGCTGGACTTCCTACAATGAGCAGTTCTTC.

The rearrangement uses TRBV19 and TRBJ1-5, with D possibly matching TRBD1 (6 bases). Germline V gene lookup returns CDR1 LNHDA and CDR2 SQIVND (reference sequence). The V and J ends lost 8 bases and 5 bases respectively, with 19 bases between them. CDR3 length equals 15 residues. The CDR3 spells CASSGAGATYQPQHF. CDR3 DNA: TGTGCCAGTTCGGGGGCAGGGGCGACCTATCAGCCCCAGCATTTT.

The chain links TRBV6-5 to TRBJ1-4; possibly TRBD1 for D (6 bases). Germline V gene data show CDR1 as MNHEY and CDR2 as SVGAGI. Trimming removed 5 bases from V and 5 bases from J, with 12 bases in between. CDR3 size: 14 residues. This CDR3 reads CASSHGTSNEKLFF. CDR3 bases: TGTGCCAGCAGTCACGGGACATCAAATGAAAAACTGTTTTTT.

The chain uses TRBV9 and TRBJ1-3; D ambiguous. The CDR3 has 16 amino acids. Trimming cost V 3 bases and J 3 bases, with 16 bases left between them. Germline V gene lookup returns CDR1 SGDLS and CDR2 YYNGEE. CDR3 sequence: CASSANREGGGNTIYF. DNA for the CDR3: TGTGCCAGCAGCGCCAACCGGGAGGGCGGTGGAAACACCATATATTTT.

This chain connects TRBV18 to TRBJ1-1; 10 positions match TRBD1. This CDR3 is built from 18 residues. Unmatched junction bases numbered 13, after V lost 3 bases and J lost 3 bases. The germline gives CDR1 KGHSH, CDR2 LQKENI. The DNA for the CDR3 is TGTGCCAGCTCACCTCGATCGGGACAGGGGTTGATGGACACTGAAGCTTTCTTT. Protein sequence: CASSPRSGQGLMDTEAFF.

This chain joins TRBV4-3 and TRBJ1-1, with 10 bases aligning to TRBD1. The ends lost 2 bases at V and 4 bases at J; junction bases unmatched: 10. Germline V gene lookup returns CDR1 LGHNA and CDR2 YSLEER. The CDR3 extends over 17 amino acids. The CDR3 sequence is CASSQLTGGSVGTEAFF. Written as DNA, the CDR3 is TGCGCCAGCAGCCAATTGACAGGGGGCTCGGTCGGCACTGAAGCTTTCTTT.

This clone was seen once. The chain uses TRBV10-1 and TRBJ1-4; 9 nucleotides align to TRBD1. The CDR3 has 15 amino acids. Losses at the gene ends were 6 bases for V and 4 bases for J; bases not matched to a gene: 6. Germline assignment: CDR1 WNHNN and CDR2 SYGVQD (reference sequence). The chain's CDR3 is CASSAGTGSNEKLFF. The CDR3 nucleotides are TGCGCCAGCAGCGCCGGGACAGGGAGTAATGAAAAACTGTTTTTT.